This T cell receptor (beta chain) was observed in a study of T-cell reconstitution after alpha-beta-depleted transplantation in children. General study points: One year post-transplant, T-cell counts and diversity were largely derived from T cells produced anew.

A note on this clonotype: The antigen is undetermined.

The authors prepared the TCRbeta library with unique molecular identifiers. TCRdb reprocessed the PCR reads with MiXCR, giving one entry per CDR3 protein. The data hold fewer than 550,000 distinct CDR3 sequences, with about 11% observed a single time. After removal of 4 bases from V and 2 bases from J, the junction contained 7 bases not matched to a gene. There are 15 residues in the CDR3. CDR1 is SGHNT and CDR2 is YYREEE in the germline V gene (reference sequence). The receptor's source is a child aged 2-15 years with inherited bone marrow failure, due to receive a stem cell transplant. The specimen comprised PBMCs, sampled before TCRalphabeta/CD19-depleted stem cell transplant. The V gene is TRBV5-4, the J gene TRBJ2-7; TRBD2 matches 9 bases. The CDR3 is CASSVGASGAYEQYF. The CDR3 region has the DNA TGTGCCAGCAGCGTAGGGGCTAGCGGGGCCTACGAGCAGTACTTC.